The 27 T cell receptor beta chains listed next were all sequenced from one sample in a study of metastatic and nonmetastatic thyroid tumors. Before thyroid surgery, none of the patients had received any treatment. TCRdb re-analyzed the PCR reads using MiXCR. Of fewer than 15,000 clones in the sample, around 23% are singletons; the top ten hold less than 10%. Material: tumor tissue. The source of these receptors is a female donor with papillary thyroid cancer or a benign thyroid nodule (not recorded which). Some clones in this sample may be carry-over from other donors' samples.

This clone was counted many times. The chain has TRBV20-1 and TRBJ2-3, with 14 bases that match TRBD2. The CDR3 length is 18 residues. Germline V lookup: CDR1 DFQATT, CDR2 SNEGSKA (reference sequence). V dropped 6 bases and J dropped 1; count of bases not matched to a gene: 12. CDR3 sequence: CSADQPGTSGSGTDTQYF. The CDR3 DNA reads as TGCAGTGCCGATCAACCCGGGACTAGCGGGAGCGGCACAGATACGCAGTATTTT.

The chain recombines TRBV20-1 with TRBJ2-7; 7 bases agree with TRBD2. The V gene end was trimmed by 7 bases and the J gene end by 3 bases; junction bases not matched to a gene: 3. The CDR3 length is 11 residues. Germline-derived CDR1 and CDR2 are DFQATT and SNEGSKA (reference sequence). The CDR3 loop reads CSGASGYEQYF. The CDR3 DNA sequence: TGCAGTGGGGCTAGCGGCTACGAGCAGTACTTC.

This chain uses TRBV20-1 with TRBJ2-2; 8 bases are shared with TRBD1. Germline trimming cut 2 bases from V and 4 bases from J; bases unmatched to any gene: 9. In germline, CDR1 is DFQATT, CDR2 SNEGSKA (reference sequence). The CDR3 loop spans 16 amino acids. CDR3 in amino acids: CSARSRGQVGTGELFF. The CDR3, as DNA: TGCAGTGCTAGATCCAGGGGACAGGTTGGCACCGGGGAGCTGTTTTTT.

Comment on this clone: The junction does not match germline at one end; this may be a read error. This chain's CDR3 is CASSSWGTVSYEQYF. CDR3 sequence (DNA): TGTGCCAGCAGTAGTTGGGGGACAGTGAGCTACGAGCAGTACTTC. The chain joins TRBV4-1 to TRBJ2-7; 7 bases align to TRBD1. Germline CDR1 MGHRA, CDR2 YSYEKL. The CDR3 runs to 15 residues.

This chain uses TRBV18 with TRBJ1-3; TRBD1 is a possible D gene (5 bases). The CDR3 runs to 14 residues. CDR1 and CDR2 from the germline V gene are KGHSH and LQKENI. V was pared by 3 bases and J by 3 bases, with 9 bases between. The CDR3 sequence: CASSPEGNGNTIYF. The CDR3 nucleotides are TGTGCCAGCTCACCGGAGGGGAATGGAAACACCATATATTTT. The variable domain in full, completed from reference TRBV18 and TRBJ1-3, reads NAGVMQNPRHLVRRRGQEARLRCSPMKGHSHVYWYRQLPEEGLKFMVYLQKENIIDESGMPKERFSAEFPKEGPSILRIQQVVRGDSAAYFCASSPEGNGNTIYFGEGSWLTVV.

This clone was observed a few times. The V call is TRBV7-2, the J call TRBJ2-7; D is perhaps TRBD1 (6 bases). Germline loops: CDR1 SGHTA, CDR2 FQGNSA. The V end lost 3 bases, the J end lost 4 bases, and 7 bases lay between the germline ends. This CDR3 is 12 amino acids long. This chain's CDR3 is CASSLTGYEQYF. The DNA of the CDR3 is TGTGCCAGCAGCTTGACAGGTTACGAGCAGTACTTC.

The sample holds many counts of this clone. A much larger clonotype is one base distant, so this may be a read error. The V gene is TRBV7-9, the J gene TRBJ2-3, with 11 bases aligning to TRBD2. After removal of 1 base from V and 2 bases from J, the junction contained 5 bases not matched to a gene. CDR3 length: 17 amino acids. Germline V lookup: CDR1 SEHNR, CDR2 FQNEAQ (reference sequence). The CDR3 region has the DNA TGTGCCAGCAGCTTAGGTCTAGCGGGAGGACCCACAGATACGCAGTATTTT. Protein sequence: CASSLGLAGGPTDTQYF. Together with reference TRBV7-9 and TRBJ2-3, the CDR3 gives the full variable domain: DTGVSQNPRHKITKRGQNVTFRCDPISEHNRLYWYRQTLGQGPEFLTYFQNEAQLEKSRLLSDRFSAERPKGSFSTLEIQRTEQGDSAMYLCASSLGLAGGPTDTQYFGPGTRLTVL.

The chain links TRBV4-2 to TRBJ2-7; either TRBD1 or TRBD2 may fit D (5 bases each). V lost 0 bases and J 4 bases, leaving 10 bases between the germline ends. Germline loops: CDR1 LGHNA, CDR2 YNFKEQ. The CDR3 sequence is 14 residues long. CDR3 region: CASSQEDGGYEQYF. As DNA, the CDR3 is TGTGCCAGCAGCCAAGAAGATGGGGGATACGAGCAGTACTTC.

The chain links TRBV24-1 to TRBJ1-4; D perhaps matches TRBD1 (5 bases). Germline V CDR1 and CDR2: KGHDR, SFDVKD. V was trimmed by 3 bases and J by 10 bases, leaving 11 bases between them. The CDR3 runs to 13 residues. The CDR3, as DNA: TGTGCCACCAGTGATACCATCGGGGGAAAACTGTTTTTT. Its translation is CATSDTIGGKLFF.

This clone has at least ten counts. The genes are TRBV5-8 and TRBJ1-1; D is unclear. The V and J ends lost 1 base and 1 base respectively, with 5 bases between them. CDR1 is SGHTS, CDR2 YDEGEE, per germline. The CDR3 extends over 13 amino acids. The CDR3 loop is CASSLIQNTEAFF. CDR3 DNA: TGTGCCAGCAGCTTGATACAGAACACTGAAGCTTTCTTT.

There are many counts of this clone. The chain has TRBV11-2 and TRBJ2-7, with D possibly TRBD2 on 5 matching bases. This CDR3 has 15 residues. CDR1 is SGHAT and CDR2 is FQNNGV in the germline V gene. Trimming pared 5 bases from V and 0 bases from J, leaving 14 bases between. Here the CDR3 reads CASSPPGISSYEQYF. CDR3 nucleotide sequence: TGTGCCAGCAGCCCCCCCGGGATTAGCTCCTACGAGCAGTACTTC.

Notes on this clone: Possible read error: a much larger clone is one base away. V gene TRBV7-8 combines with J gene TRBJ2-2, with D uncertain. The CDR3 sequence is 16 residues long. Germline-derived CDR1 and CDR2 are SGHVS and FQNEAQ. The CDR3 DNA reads TGTGCCCGCAGCTTTGTGGCAGGCCCGGACACCGGGGAGCTGTTTTTT. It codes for CARSFVAGPDTGELFF.

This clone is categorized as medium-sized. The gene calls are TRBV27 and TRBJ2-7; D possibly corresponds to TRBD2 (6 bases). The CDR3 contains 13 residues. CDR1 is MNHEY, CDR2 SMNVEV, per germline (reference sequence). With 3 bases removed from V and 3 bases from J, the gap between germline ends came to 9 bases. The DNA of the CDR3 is TGTGCCAGCAGTTTGACTAGTGACTACGAGCAGTACTTC. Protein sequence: CASSLTSDYEQYF.

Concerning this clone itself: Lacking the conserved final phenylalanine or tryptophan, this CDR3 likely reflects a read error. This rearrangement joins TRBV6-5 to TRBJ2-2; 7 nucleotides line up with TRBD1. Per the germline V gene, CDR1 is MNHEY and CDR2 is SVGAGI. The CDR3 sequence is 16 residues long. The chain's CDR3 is CASSSYGQANTAELFY. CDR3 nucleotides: TGTGCCAGCAGTTCCTATGGACAGGCGAACACCGCGGAGCTGTTTTAT.

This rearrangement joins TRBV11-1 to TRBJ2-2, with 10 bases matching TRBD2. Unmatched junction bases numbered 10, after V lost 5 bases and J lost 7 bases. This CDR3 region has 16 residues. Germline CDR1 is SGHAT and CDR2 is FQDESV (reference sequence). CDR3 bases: TGTGCCAGCAGCCTCGAGCGGGGGGGGCCGAGCGGGGAGCTGTTTTTT. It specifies CASSLERGGPSGELFF.

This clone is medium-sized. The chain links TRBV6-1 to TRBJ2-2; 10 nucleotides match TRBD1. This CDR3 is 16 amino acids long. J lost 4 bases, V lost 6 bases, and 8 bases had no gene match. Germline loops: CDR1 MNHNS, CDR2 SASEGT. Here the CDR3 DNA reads TGTGCCAGCAGGAGGGGACAGGGGCAAGGCACCGGGGAGCTGTTTTTT. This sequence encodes CASRRGQGQGTGELFF.

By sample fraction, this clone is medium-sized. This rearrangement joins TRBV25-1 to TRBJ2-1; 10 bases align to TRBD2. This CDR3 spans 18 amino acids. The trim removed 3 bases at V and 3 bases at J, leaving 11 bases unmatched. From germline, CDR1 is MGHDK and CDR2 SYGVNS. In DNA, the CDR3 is TGTGCCAGCAGTGACGGTCTAGCGGGAGCAATCCGCTACAATGAGCAGTTCTTC. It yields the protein CASSDGLAGAIRYNEQFF.

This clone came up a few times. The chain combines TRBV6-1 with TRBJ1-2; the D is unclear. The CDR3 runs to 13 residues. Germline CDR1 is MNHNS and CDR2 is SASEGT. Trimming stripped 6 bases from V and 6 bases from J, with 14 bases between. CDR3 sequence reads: CASRSSQRNGYTF. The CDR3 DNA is TGTGCCAGCAGGTCTTCCCAAAGGAATGGCTACACCTTC.

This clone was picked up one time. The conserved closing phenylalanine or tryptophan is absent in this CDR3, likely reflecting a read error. CDR3 coding DNA: TGTGCCAGCAGAGTAGCAGCGGGAAGGTCCTACAATGAGCAGTTCTTA. It yields the protein CASRVAAGRSYNEQFL. The chain couples TRBV9 to TRBJ2-1, with 7 positions matching TRBD2. The CDR3 is 16 residues long. The germline V gene encodes CDR1 SGDLS and CDR2 YYNGEE.

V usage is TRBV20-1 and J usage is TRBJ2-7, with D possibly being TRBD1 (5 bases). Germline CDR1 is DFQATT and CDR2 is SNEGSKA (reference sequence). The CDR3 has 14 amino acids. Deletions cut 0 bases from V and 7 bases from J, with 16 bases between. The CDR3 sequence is CSARDPAGLEEQYF. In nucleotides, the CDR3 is TGCAGTGCTAGAGATCCGGCAGGGTTGGAGGAGCAGTACTTC.

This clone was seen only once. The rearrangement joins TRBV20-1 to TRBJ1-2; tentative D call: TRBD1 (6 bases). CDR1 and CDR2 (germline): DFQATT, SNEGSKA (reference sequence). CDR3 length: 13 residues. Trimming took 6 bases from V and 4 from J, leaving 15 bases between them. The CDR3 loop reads CSATPGQLYGYTF. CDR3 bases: TGCAGTGCCACTCCTGGACAGCTCTATGGCTACACCTTC.

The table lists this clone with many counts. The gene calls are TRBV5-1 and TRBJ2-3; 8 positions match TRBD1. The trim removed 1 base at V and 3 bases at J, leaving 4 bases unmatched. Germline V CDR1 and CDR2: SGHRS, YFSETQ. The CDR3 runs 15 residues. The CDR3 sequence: CASSLQGARTDTQYF. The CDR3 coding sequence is TGCGCCAGCAGCTTGCAGGGGGCGCGGACAGATACGCAGTATTTT.

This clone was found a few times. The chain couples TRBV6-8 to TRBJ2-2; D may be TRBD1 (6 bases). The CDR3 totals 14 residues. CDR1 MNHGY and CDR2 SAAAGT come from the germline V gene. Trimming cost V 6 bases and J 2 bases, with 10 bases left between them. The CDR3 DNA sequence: TGTGCCAGCAGAACCGGGACAAACACCGGGGAGCTGTTTTTT. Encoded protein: CASRTGTNTGELFF.

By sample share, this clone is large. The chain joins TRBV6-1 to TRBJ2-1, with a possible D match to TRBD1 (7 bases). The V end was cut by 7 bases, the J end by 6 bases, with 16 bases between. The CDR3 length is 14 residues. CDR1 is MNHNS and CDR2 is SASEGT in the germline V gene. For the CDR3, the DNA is TGTGCCAGCATAGACAGGGTGGGGGGCAATGAGCAGTTCTTC. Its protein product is CASIDRVGGNEQFF.

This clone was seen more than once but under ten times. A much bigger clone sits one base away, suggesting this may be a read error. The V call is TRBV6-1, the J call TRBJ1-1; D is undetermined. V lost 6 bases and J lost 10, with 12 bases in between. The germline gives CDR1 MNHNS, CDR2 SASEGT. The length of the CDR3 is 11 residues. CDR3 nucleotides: TGTGCCAGCAGGACGAGCGCTGGAGCTTTCTTT. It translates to CASRTSAGAFF.

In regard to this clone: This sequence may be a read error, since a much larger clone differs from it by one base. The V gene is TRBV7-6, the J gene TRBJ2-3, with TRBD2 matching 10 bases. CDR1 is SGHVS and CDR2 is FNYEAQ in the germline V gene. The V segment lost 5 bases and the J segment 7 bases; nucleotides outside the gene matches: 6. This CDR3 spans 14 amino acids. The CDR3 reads CASSLVLAGYTQYF. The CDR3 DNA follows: TGTGCCAGCAGCCTGGTACTAGCGGGATATACGCAGTATTTT.

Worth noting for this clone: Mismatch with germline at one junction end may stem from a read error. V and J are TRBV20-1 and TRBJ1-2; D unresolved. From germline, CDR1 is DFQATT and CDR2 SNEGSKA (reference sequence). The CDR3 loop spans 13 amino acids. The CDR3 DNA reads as TGCAGTGCTACCCGGCGCCAGGAATATGGCTACACATTC. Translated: CSATRRQEYGYTF.